This TCR beta chain emerged from a study of blood T cell repertoires in COVID-19 (dated by TCRdb to 2019 to 2021). The study in broad terms: Collaborator samples came from the United States, Italy and Spain and covered acute and convalescent phases of COVID-19. Where HLA class I and class II types were available, the types were taken from metadata supplied by the sample provider, not from assay-based typing. The dataset comprised deeply sampled blood TCRbeta repertoires from subjects exposed to, actively infected with, or recovered from COVID-19. The sample metadata nearly always contained a de-identified subject ID, COVID-19 status, age in years and sex. The samples were drawn from the first 160 participants of the ongoing ImmuneRACE study and from 1,254 subjects provided by 6 global collaborators. The repertoires were released in a freely available public database intended as a resource for research on the immune response to SARS-CoV-2. The prospective study material was composed of cDNA or gDNA derived from T cells, B-cell-depleted T cells, or PBMCs.

TCRbeta CDR3 regions were amplified from genomic DNA by means of the immunoSEQ Assay, a bias-controlled multiplex PCR. The authors' pipeline ran thus. Within the assay, amplification of reference gene primers was used to estimate how many nucleated cells each sample contained. To quantify the absolute abundance of each unique TCRbeta CDR3 rearrangement, sequence reads were collapsed and filtered. For each sample, productive Simpson clonality was calculated as the square root of Simpson's diversity index across productive rearrangements. TCRdb took this table from immuneACCESS and kept in-frame rearrangements with V and J called. Such tables lack part of the clones; where checked against another copy, unresolved V genes explain under half of the gap, and the rest is unexplained. V, J and clone size are those of that table, while D and trimming were read from the DNA. The sample table holds 250,000 to 300,000 clones, of which over 70% were seen once. The ten largest clones add up to around 9.6% of the sample.

Findings and caveats that apply to the study as a whole: How much clinical and demographic metadata was included differed by source and by participant, and the metadata was provided uncurated.

At one collaborating source in Seattle, patients were enrolled during active infection and were followed longitudinally through the course of disease. The collaborating institutions used their own protocols to collect whole blood in K2EDTA tubes. For TCRbeta analysis, collaborators shipped samples in one of three forms: frozen whole blood, isolated PBMCs, or DNA extracted from either of those sample types. Compared with germline, V lacks 9 bases and J lacks 2 bases; bases without a gene match: 6. Sequences LNHNV (CDR1) and YYDKDF (CDR2) are obtained from the germline V gene (reference sequence). Including cysteine and phenylalanine, the CDR3 has 14 amino acids. The sequence is cut down to CDR3 DNA, 42 bases in frame from base 1. About this clone: The antigen it binds to is not known. No qualities accompany the bases; no much larger clone lies one base away.

Recombination connected TRBV15 to TRBJ1-5, with 8 bases in between that match TRBD1. Sequencing was performed on peripheral blood. This clonotype was sampled from a woman between 65 and 79 years old with COVID-19, enrolled during active disease. The CDR3 loop reads CATGTGGGNQPQHF. The nucleotide sequence reads as follows: TGTGCCACAGGAACAGGGGGAGGCAATCAGCCCCAGCATTTT.